The 22 T cell receptor beta chains reported below all come from one sample, sequenced in a study of metastatic and nonmetastatic thyroid tumors. TCRdb called clones again from the PCR reads with MiXCR. Of about 18,000 clones in the sample, roughly 36% were seen once. None of the patients had undergone any treatment ahead of thyroid surgery. Sequenced sample: tumor tissue. The receptors were sampled from a male donor with papillary thyroid cancer or a benign thyroid nodule (not recorded which). Some clones in this sample may be carry-over from other donors' samples.

This clone has a count of ten or more. The gene calls are TRBV6-1 and TRBJ2-1; TRBD2 agrees at 7 bases. Germline V gene sequence: CDR1 MNHNS, CDR2 SASEGT. V gave up 1 base and J gave up 8 bases; unmatched junction bases: 8. The CDR3 has 15 residues. CDR3 coding DNA: TGTGCCAGCAGTGAAGGGGGGGTGGGGGGGGATGAGCAGTTCTTC. Protein: CASSEGGVGGDEQFF.

This clone was seen a handful of times. The rearrangement joins TRBV19 to TRBJ1-2, with 12 positions matching TRBD1. Germline CDR1 is LNHDA and CDR2 is SQIVND (reference sequence). The CDR3 loop spans 18 amino acids. After removal of 9 bases from V and 1 base from J, the junction contained 15 bases not matched to a gene. The CDR3 DNA sequence: TGTGCCAGACCCTCAAACCGGGACAGGGGGCACCGTAACTATGGCTACACCTTC. Amino acid sequence: CARPSNRDRGHRNYGYTF.

This clone has just a few counts. This chain connects TRBV6-1 to TRBJ1-1; D possibly corresponds to TRBD1 (6 bases). Germline lookup yields CDR1 MNHNS and CDR2 SASEGT. The CDR3 covers 12 residues. Trimming shortened V by 4 bases and J by 10 bases, and 13 bases separated the two germline ends. DNA for the CDR3: TGTGCCAGCAGTGGGACAGTAGAGGGAGCTTTCTTT. Encoded protein: CASSGTVEGAFF.

About this clone itself: One end of the junction varies from germline; a read error may be responsible. This chain links TRBV6-1 with TRBJ1-5; 9 positions agree with TRBD1. This CDR3 is 16 amino acids long. Germline V lookup: CDR1 MNHNS, CDR2 SASEGT. In nucleotides, the CDR3 is TGTGCCAGCAGCCGAGCAGGGACAGGGCCCAATCAGCCCCAGAATTTT. It codes for CASSRAGTGPNQPQNF.

The V call is TRBV20-1, the J call TRBJ2-2; D remains unclear. This CDR3 contains 13 residues. The V gene lost 1 base and the J gene lost 4 bases, with 7 bases spanning the gap. CDR1 is DFQATT and CDR2 is SNEGSKA in the germline V gene (reference sequence). The CDR3 DNA reads as TGCAGTGCTAGAGGGCCGGCCACCGGGGAGCTGTTTTTT. Amino acids: CSARGPATGELFF.

About this clone: The CDR3 end shows no conserved phenylalanine or tryptophan, and so a read error is likely. This chain connects TRBV2 to TRBJ2-5; the D is unclear. With 3 bases removed from V and 2 bases from J, the gap between germline ends came to 16 bases. Germline loops: CDR1 SNHLY, CDR2 FYNNEI. This CDR3 has 16 residues. The CDR3 loop reads CASSDTWWSLQETQYL. The CDR3 coding sequence is TGTGCCAGCAGTGATACATGGTGGTCGCTACAAGAGACCCAGTACCTC.

J is TRBJ1-6 and V is TRBV28; 7 bases are shared with TRBD1. V trimming: 6 bases; J trimming: 7 bases; junction bases outside the gene matches: 9. There are 15 residues in the CDR3. Germline CDR1 MDHEN, CDR2 SYDVKM. The CDR3 sequence: CASRGTEPTNSPLHF. The CDR3 nucleotides read TGTGCCAGCAGGGGGACAGAACCAACCAATTCACCCCTCCACTTT.

For this clone: A read error may produce the germline difference seen at one junction end. This sequence joins TRBV20-1 and TRBJ1-4; 9 positions agree with TRBD1. The CDR3 consists of 15 residues. Germline-derived CDR1 and CDR2 are DFQATT and SNEGSKA (reference sequence). DNA for the CDR3: TGCAGTTCTAGAGCCCTTGTACAGGGGGCAGAAAAACTGTTTTTT. It translates to CSSRALVQGAEKLFF.

Comments on this clone: A much larger clonotype is one base distant, so this may be a read error. The rearrangement links TRBV6-6 to TRBJ2-3, with D perhaps TRBD1 (6 bases). Germline values: CDR1 MNHNY, CDR2 SVGAGI (reference sequence). The CDR3 length is 15 residues. In nucleotides, the CDR3 is TGCGCCAGCAGTTACCGGACAGTGGGCGCAAATACGCAGTATTTT. Its translation is CASSYRTVGANTQYF.

This clone was seen many times. The chain carries TRBV20-1 and TRBJ1-3, with D possibly matching TRBD1 (6 bases). The CDR3 loop spans 16 amino acids. Between the trimmed V and J ends, which lost 1 base and 0 bases, there was a span of 13 bases. CDR1 and CDR2 from the germline V gene are DFQATT and SNEGSKA (reference sequence). CDR3 in DNA: TGCAGTGCTAGAGGAGGACAGTCCCTCTCTGGAAACACCATATATTTT. It encodes CSARGGQSLSGNTIYF.

The chain is built from TRBV4-1 and TRBJ1-2; tentative D call: TRBD1 (6 bases). CDR1 and CDR2 (germline): MGHRA, YSYEKL. This CDR3 has 16 residues. V lost 2 bases to trimming and J lost 3 bases, with 16 bases between them. CDR3 DNA sequence: TGCGCCAGCAGCCAACCCCCCCGGAGGGGGGACTATGGCTACACCTTC. Translating gives CASSQPPRRGDYGYTF.

With respect to this clone: One end of the junction is discordant with germline, which a read error may explain. J is TRBJ1-6 and V is TRBV6-1; D perhaps matches TRBD1 (6 bases). Germline assignment: CDR1 MNHNS and CDR2 SASEGT. The CDR3 spans 14 residues. The CDR3 region has the DNA TGTGCCAGCAGCCGGACAGCGCTAAATTCACCCATCCACTTT. Protein product: CASSRTALNSPIHF.

The V gene is TRBV20-1, the J gene TRBJ2-3; D might be TRBD1 (5 bases). Germline loops: CDR1 DFQATT, CDR2 SNEGSKA (reference sequence). The CDR3 is made up of 16 amino acids. The germline V and J ends were trimmed by 5 bases and 0 bases, with 18 bases remaining between them. Here the CDR3 reads CSAVPMWGVSTDTQYF. CDR3 sequence (DNA): TGCAGTGCTGTCCCCATGTGGGGCGTTAGCACAGATACGCAGTATTTT.

This clone was found a few times. A much larger clone is a single base away; this may be a read error. This sequence joins TRBV2 and TRBJ2-3, with 8 bases lining up with TRBD2. The CDR3 totals 15 residues. CDR1 is SNHLY, CDR2 FYNNEI, per germline. Germline trimming cut 3 bases from V and 4 bases from J; bases unmatched to any gene: 6. CDR3 DNA: TGTGCCAGCAGTGATGAGCGGGAGTCCCCAGATACGCAGTATTTT. Translating gives CASSDERESPDTQYF.

This clone has only a few counts. The chain's CDR3 is CASSRGVAGTWELFF. The CDR3 DNA reads as TGTGCCAGCAGTCGTGGGGTTGCGGGTACCTGGGAGCTGTTTTTT. V is TRBV12-3 or TRBV12-4 and J is TRBJ2-2; possible D gene TRBD2, 5 bases. The V gene lost 5 bases and the J gene lost 9 bases, with 19 bases spanning the gap. CDR3 length equals 15 residues.

In the case of this clone: This same CDR3 is encoded by further DNA sequences in the sample. The chain employs TRBV20-1 and TRBJ2-7; 7 nucleotides match TRBD1. V lost 3 bases to trimming and J lost 2 bases; unmatched junction nucleotides: 16. Germline CDR1 DFQATT, CDR2 SNEGSKA (reference sequence). The CDR3 covers 17 residues. The CDR3 region is CSASPGTAASSPYEQYF. CDR3 bases: TGCAGTGCTAGCCCCGGGACAGCCGCCTCGTCTCCCTACGAGCAGTACTTC.

By sample share, this clone is medium-sized. This chain joins TRBV12-3 or TRBV12-4 and TRBJ2-7; 12 positions match TRBD2. CDR3 length: 14 residues. J lost 4 bases, V lost 7 bases, and 5 bases had no gene match. The CDR3 DNA reads as TGTGCCAGCACCCCTCTAGCGGGAGGGTACGAGCAGTACTTC. It translates to CASTPLAGGYEQYF.

Note on this clone: This CDR3 is missing its conserved last phenylalanine or tryptophan, likely due to a read error. No DNA is shown, since the ends of the CDR3 on it are uncertain; the CDR3 is the one TCRdb lists. The chain joins TRBV9 to TRBJ2-6; whether TRBD2, the table's D call, matches the DNA was not checked. The CDR3 is 10 residues long, ends included. The V gene's germline CDR1 is SGDLS and CDR2 YYNGEE. CDR3 loop: CASSSYPRTI.

For this clone: A junction end diverges from the germline sequence, so it may reflect a read error. This chain uses TRBV6-1 with TRBJ2-7; TRBD2 aligns across 7 bases. The CDR3 covers 15 residues. Germline assignment: CDR1 MNHNS and CDR2 SASEGT. CDR3 protein: CSSASASGVPYEQYF. In nucleotides, the CDR3 is TGTTCCAGCGCATCTGCTAGCGGCGTGCCCTACGAGCAGTACTTC.

This clone is labeled as medium-sized. The chain couples TRBV6-5 to TRBJ2-7, with D perhaps matching TRBD2 (5 bases). Germline V CDR1 and CDR2: MNHEY, SVGAGI. The CDR3 extends over 17 amino acids. Between the trimmed V and J ends, which lost 0 bases and 1 base, there was a span of 16 bases. The CDR3 DNA follows: TGTGCCAGCAGTTACTCGCCCGGGGAAACCCCGTCCTACGAGCAGTACTTC. It translates to CASSYSPGETPSYEQYF.

This clone has at least ten counts. The genes are TRBV7-9 and TRBJ1-2; D is ambiguous. Trimming removed 5 bases at V and 0 bases at J, with 10 bases between. The CDR3 length is 14 residues. The germline V gene has CDR1 SEHNR and CDR2 FQNEAQ (reference sequence). The DNA of the CDR3 is TGTGCCAGCAGCCTAGGGTCTACTAACTATGGCTACACCTTC. This encodes CASSLGSTNYGYTF.

The rearrangement links TRBV9 to TRBJ1-6; no clear D gene. CDR1 is SGDLS, CDR2 YYNGEE, per germline. The germline V and J ends were trimmed by 4 bases and 6 bases, with 11 bases remaining between them. The CDR3 loop spans 14 amino acids. Written as DNA, the CDR3 is TGTGCCAGCAGCAGACTCCCCAGTAATTCACCCCTCCACTTT. The encoded protein is CASSRLPSNSPLHF.